This TCR beta chain appears in the sequencing data of a study of neurological immune-mediated disorders. Each CDR3 protein gets one entry after TCRdb re-called the 5' RACE reads with MiXCR. Of 70,000 to 90,000 distinct CDR3 sequences in the sample, 5.8% are singletons; the top ten hold approximately 7.9%. This clonotype was seen ten or more times. Between the trimmed V and J ends, which lost 5 bases and 2 bases, there was a span of 8 bases. CDR1 is DFQATT and CDR2 is SNEGSKA in the germline V gene (reference sequence). The CDR3 has 12 residues. Stated time point: longitudinal time-point 2. The TCR sequence derives from an older woman with multiple sclerosis. The chain employs TRBV20-1 and TRBJ2-3, with D possibly matching TRBD2 (6 bases). Sequencing was done on a sample of PBMCs. CDR3 coding DNA: TGCAGTGCTCTAGCGCTCACAGATACGCAGTATTTT. Protein: CSALALTDTQYF.